The clone carrying this T cell receptor (beta chain) was counted ten times or more. Its antigen is not known. Unique molecular identifiers (one per individual cDNA molecule) were attached. Each CDR3 protein is one row after TCRdb ran MiXCR on the 5' RACE reads. The sample yields some 38,000 distinct CDR3 sequences, 3.5% to 5% seen once. The data originate from a study of early T cells in non-severe SARS-CoV-2 infection. Turning to the study itself: Alpha and beta chains were unpaired, from unsorted whole-blood bulk RNA. Study-wide results and caveats: VDJdb matching, biased toward anti-spike CD8 responses, missed private and CD4 specificities.

The CDR3 covers 13 residues. The ends were cut back, 4 bases at V and 4 bases at J, with 11 bases in the middle. Germline values: CDR1 SGHRS, CDR2 YFSETQ. Sequenced input: whole blood. The chain recombines TRBV5-1 with TRBJ1-1; weak D call: TRBD1 (5 bases). The clonotype originates from an adult who was a healthcare worker with PCR-confirmed SARS-CoV-2 infection or an uninfected control (not recorded which). CDR3 coding DNA: TGCGCCAGCAGCAGGGACGTGGGCACTGAAGCTTTCTTT. Translated: CASSRDVGTEAFF.